What follows is one T cell receptor (beta chain) and its context. Its antigen is not known. For Graves' hyperthyroidism to be stable, ophthalmopathy could not progress within 18 months. Patients aged 18 to 65 with hyperthyroidism were newly diagnosed, with duration under 2 months. The data were taken from a study of T cells in Graves' hyperthyroidism and ophthalmopathy. Study results and limitations: Ophthalmopathy was model-predicted a median approximately six months pre-onset. Most thyroid clonotypes expanded above 0.001 were also detected in blood.

The CDR3 loop spans 13 amino acids. Germline loops: CDR1 SNHLY, CDR2 FYNNEI. RNA transcripts gave rise to amplified TCR beta CDR3 regions. HTBI primers were employed in a first-round RT-PCR of the TCR CDR3. MiXCR, applied by TCRdb to the multiplex PCR reads, yields one record per CDR3 protein. This table holds approximately 560,000 distinct CDR3 sequences, about 45% found once. The sequencing sample was made of peripheral blood or thyroid tissue (not recorded which). This rearrangement joins TRBV2 to TRBJ2-5; a weak D match, TRBD2 (6 bases). TRBJ2-7 explains the end of the DNA better; the J call may be wrong. The receptor comes from a young woman with Graves' hyperthyroidism. CDR3 sequence reads: CASSYRGIYEQYF. In DNA form, the CDR3 reads TGTGCCAGCAGTTATCGCGGGATCTACGAGCAGTACTTC.